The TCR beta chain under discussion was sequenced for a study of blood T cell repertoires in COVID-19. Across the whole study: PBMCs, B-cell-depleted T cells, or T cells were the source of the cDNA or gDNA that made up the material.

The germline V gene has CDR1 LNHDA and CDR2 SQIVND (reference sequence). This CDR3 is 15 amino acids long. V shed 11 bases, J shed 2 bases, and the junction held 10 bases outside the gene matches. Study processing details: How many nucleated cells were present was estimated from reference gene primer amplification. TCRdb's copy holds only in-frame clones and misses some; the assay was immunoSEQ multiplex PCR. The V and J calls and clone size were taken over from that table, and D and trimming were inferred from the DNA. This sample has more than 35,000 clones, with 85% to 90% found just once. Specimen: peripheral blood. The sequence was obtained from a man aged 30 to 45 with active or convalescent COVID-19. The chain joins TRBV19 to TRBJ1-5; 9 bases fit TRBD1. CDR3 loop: CASETTGGGNQPQHF. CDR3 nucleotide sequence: TGTGCCTCCGAAACCACAGGGGGCGGCAATCAGCCCCAGCATTTT. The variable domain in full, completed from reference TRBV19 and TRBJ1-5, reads DGGITQSPKYLFRKEGQNVTLSCEQNLNHDAMYWYRQDPGQGLRLIYYSQIVNDFQKGDIAEGYSVSREKKESFPLTVTSAQKNPTAFYLCASETTGGGNQPQHFGDGTRLSIL.